Shown below are 31 T cell receptor beta chains from a single sample sequenced in a study of graft-versus-host responses after intestinal transplantation. No antigen is known for these receptors. The protocol was immunoSEQ multiplex PCR, while the TCRdb copy is restricted to in-frame clones and leaves out a portion. This sample yields around 100,000 clones, of which about 90% are seen a single time; 0.9% to 1% belongs to the top ten. The sequences come from unstimulated CD4+ T cells sorted from spleen or lymph node cells, collected before transplant. The receptors here all came from a human donor who was the organ donor for an intestinal transplant.

The rearrangement links TRBV7-2 to TRBJ2-3, with TRBD1 matching over 10 bases. Germline values: CDR1 SGHTA, CDR2 FQGNSA. This CDR3 has 16 residues. The ends lost 5 bases at V and 3 bases at J; junction bases unmatched: 8. CDR3: CASSRRDRGFTDTQYF. The DNA of the CDR3 is TGTGCCAGCAGCCGCCGGGACAGGGGTTTTACAGATACGCAGTATTTT. The full variable domain, its missing parts supplied by reference TRBV7-2 and TRBJ2-3, is GAGVSQSPSNKVTEKGKDVELRCDPISGHTALYWYRQSLGQGLEFLIYFQGNSAPDKSGLPSDRFSAERTGGSVSTLTIQRTQQEDSAVYLCASSRRDRGFTDTQYFGPGTRLTVL.

This clone has only one observation. The chain links TRBV14 to TRBJ2-3; 10 positions agree with TRBD2. With V trimmed by 0 bases and J by 2 bases, 2 bases remained unmatched. The CDR3 sequence is 16 residues long. Germline CDR1 and CDR2: SGHDN and FVKESK. CDR3 nucleotides: TGTGCCAGCAGCCAAGAACTAGCGGGAATCACAGATACGCAGTATTTT. Translated, it gives CASSQELAGITDTQYF.

The chain couples TRBV9 to TRBJ2-3; D ambiguous. Germline V gene lookup returns CDR1 SGDLS and CDR2 YYNGEE. V was pared by 3 bases and J by 6 bases, with 11 bases between. The CDR3 has 13 residues. The CDR3 reads CASSAKGIDTQYF. In DNA, the CDR3 is TGTGCCAGCAGCGCCAAGGGAATCGATACGCAGTATTTT.

This clone was seen only once. DNA of the CDR3: TGTGCCAGCAGCTTAACTAGCGGGACATACAATGAGCAGTTCTTC. Encoded protein: CASSLTSGTYNEQFF. This chain joins TRBV7-8 and TRBJ2-1, with 10 bases matching TRBD2. Germline assignment: CDR1 SGHVS and CDR2 FQNEAQ. The V segment lost 2 bases and the J segment 4 bases; nucleotides outside the gene matches: 2. The CDR3 has 15 amino acids.

The V gene is TRBV29-1, the J gene TRBJ1-5; weak D call: TRBD1 (6 bases). Germline CDR1 and CDR2: SQVTM and ANQGSEA. The CDR3 runs 12 residues. The V end lost 6 bases, the J end lost 1 base, and 7 bases lay between the germline ends. Here the CDR3 DNA reads TGCAGCGTGGGGGCGAGCAATCAGCCCCAGCATTTT. Protein product: CSVGASNQPQHF.

In its sample, this clone was seen once. This rearrangement joins TRBV2 to TRBJ1-5, with D tentatively TRBD1 (6 bases). The V gene's germline CDR1 is SNHLY and CDR2 FYNNEI. The germline V and J ends were trimmed by 3 bases and 7 bases, with 16 bases remaining between them. The CDR3 runs to 15 residues. CDR3 DNA sequence: TGTGCCAGCAGTGACTACAGGGCTTCAGGGCAGCCCCAGCATTTT. Protein: CASSDYRASGQPQHF.

The gene calls are TRBV19 and TRBJ1-1; D gene unclear. V was shortened by 10 bases and J by 4 bases, with 16 bases between the two germline ends. This CDR3 is 13 amino acids long. CDR1 LNHDA and CDR2 SQIVND come from the germline V gene (reference sequence). For the CDR3, the DNA is TGTGCCACCGCCTTCTCCCGGGGCACTGAAGCTTTCTTT. Translating it yields CATAFSRGTEAFF.

The V and J genes are TRBV18 and TRBJ2-5; D remains ambiguous. Germline V CDR1 and CDR2: KGHSH, LQKENI. Trimming left V 0 bases short and J 5 bases short, with 10 bases between. There are 14 residues in the CDR3. The CDR3: CASSPPTGWETQYF. The CDR3 DNA is TGTGCCAGCTCACCACCTACCGGGTGGGAGACCCAGTACTTC.

The chain has TRBV11-2 and TRBJ1-2, with 7 positions matching TRBD1. CDR1 and CDR2 (germline): SGHAT, FQNNGV. There are 14 residues in the CDR3. Germline trimming cut 3 bases from V and 0 bases from J; bases unmatched to any gene: 1. The DNA of the CDR3 is TGTGCCAGCAGCTTTCAGGGGGCTAACTATGGCTACACCTTC. It specifies CASSFQGANYGYTF.

The CDR3 is CASSLWPSGGSNEQFF. The CDR3 DNA reads as TGTGCCAGCAGTTTATGGCCTAGCGGGGGGAGCAATGAGCAGTTCTTC. This chain joins TRBV28 and TRBJ2-1; 11 positions agree with TRBD2. The CDR3 totals 16 residues. V lost 0 bases and J lost 6; bases outside the gene matches: 4. CDR1 MDHEN and CDR2 SYDVKM come from the germline V gene.

This chain connects TRBV15 to TRBJ1-3; D is ambiguous. The CDR3 runs to 16 residues. Trimming stripped 1 base from V and 0 bases from J, with 10 bases between. Germline loops: CDR1 LNHNV, CDR2 YYDKDF (reference sequence). The CDR3 protein is CATSRVAGNSGNTIYF. The CDR3 coding sequence is TGTGCCACCAGCAGAGTAGCGGGAAACTCTGGAAACACCATATATTTT.

CDR3 DNA sequence: TGTGCCAGCAGAATGGCAGGGGCCTTATATAATTCACCCCTCCACTTT. This translates into CASRMAGALYNSPLHF. The chain recombines TRBV27 with TRBJ1-6; D is perhaps TRBD1 (6 bases). V lost 6 bases and J lost 4, with 16 bases in between. Germline CDR1 is MNHEY and CDR2 is SMNVEV (reference sequence). The CDR3 runs to 16 residues.

The chain links TRBV30 to TRBJ1-1, with D possibly being TRBD1 (5 bases). Germline V CDR1 and CDR2: GTSNPN, SVGIG (reference sequence). V lost 5 bases and J 2 bases, leaving 9 bases between the germline ends. This CDR3 is built from 12 residues. This CDR3 reads CAWLDSNTEAFF. The DNA for the CDR3 is TGTGCCTGGTTAGACAGCAACACTGAAGCTTTCTTT.

This chain links TRBV10-1 with TRBJ2-7, with TRBD2 as a possible D gene (6 bases). Trimming took 3 bases from V and 2 from J, leaving 11 bases between them. Germline values: CDR1 WNHNN, CDR2 SYGVQD (reference sequence). The CDR3 has 14 residues. CDR3 in amino acids: CASSDAGPPYEQYF. The CDR3, as DNA: TGCGCCAGCAGTGACGCGGGACCTCCCTACGAGCAGTACTTC.

The rearrangement uses TRBV28 and TRBJ1-6; 11 bases agree with TRBD1. Germline V lookup: CDR1 MDHEN, CDR2 SYDVKM. The CDR3 covers 16 residues. The junction had 4 bases not matched to a gene; V was cut back by 0 bases and J by 9 bases. CDR3 DNA: TGTGCCAGCAGTTTATGGGCGGGACAGGGGGGTTCACCCCTCCACTTT. This sequence encodes CASSLWAGQGGSPLHF.

The chain carries TRBV7-2 and TRBJ2-3; 12 bases line up with TRBD2. Losses at the gene ends were 5 bases for V and 2 bases for J; bases not matched to a gene: 5. The CDR3 is 16 amino acids. CDR1 and CDR2 (germline): SGHTA, FQGNSA. CDR3 DNA: TGTGCCAGCAGCCCGACTAGCGGGGGTTACACAGATACGCAGTATTTT. This codes for CASSPTSGGYTDTQYF. Complete variable domain (other parts from reference TRBV7-2 and TRBJ2-3): GAGVSQSPSNKVTEKGKDVELRCDPISGHTALYWYRQSLGQGLEFLIYFQGNSAPDKSGLPSDRFSAERTGGSVSTLTIQRTQQEDSAVYLCASSPTSGGYTDTQYFGPGTRLTVL.

The gene calls are TRBV5-1 and TRBJ2-5, with TRBD1 matching over 7 bases. The J call is doubtful: the DNA matches TRBJ2-7 better. CDR1 and CDR2 (germline): SGHRS, YFSETQ. The CDR3 totals 15 residues. CDR3 bases: TGCGCCAGCAGCTGGGGACAGCAGAGCTCCTACGAGCAGTACTTC. Translating it yields CASSWGQQSSYEQYF.

The rearrangement joins TRBV4-2 to TRBJ2-7; 8 bases agree with TRBD1. The CDR3 contains 15 residues. The ends lost 4 bases at V and 3 bases at J; junction bases unmatched: 8. CDR1 is LGHNA, CDR2 YNFKEQ, per germline. DNA for the CDR3: TGTGCCAGCAGCCCGCGGACAGGGCGAGTCTACGAGCAGTACTTC. It encodes CASSPRTGRVYEQYF.

This clone was recorded only once. The V call is TRBV11-1, the J call TRBJ1-2; D ambiguous. With 1 base removed from V and 3 bases from J, the gap between germline ends came to 6 bases. The CDR3 is 13 residues long. Germline V gene sequence: CDR1 SGHAT, CDR2 FQDESV (reference sequence). The CDR3: CASSLVGYYGYTF. The CDR3 bases are TGTGCCAGCAGCTTAGTTGGATACTATGGCTACACCTTC.

The V and J genes are TRBV19 and TRBJ1-1; possibly TRBD1 for D (6 bases). Per germline, CDR1 LNHDA and CDR2 SQIVND (reference sequence). The length of the CDR3 is 14 residues. The germline V and J ends were trimmed by 4 bases and 2 bases, with 11 bases remaining between them. The CDR3 region has the DNA TGTGCCAGTAGTACTACAGGGTTAAACACTGAAGCTTTCTTT. This translates into CASSTTGLNTEAFF. Full variable domain (remainder filled in from reference TRBV19 and TRBJ1-1): DGGITQSPKYLFRKEGQNVTLSCEQNLNHDAMYWYRQDPGQGLRLIYYSQIVNDFQKGDIAEGYSVSREKKESFPLTVTSAQKNPTAFYLCASSTTGLNTEAFFGQGTRLTVV.

V and J are TRBV30 and TRBJ1-6, with D unresolved. Germline V gives CDR1 GTSNPN, CDR2 SVGIG (reference sequence). Trimming stripped 3 bases from V and 0 bases from J, with 9 bases between. This CDR3 contains 15 residues. The CDR3 nucleotides are TGTGCCTGGAGGACCGGGAGCTCCTATAATTCACCCCTCCACTTT. It specifies CAWRTGSSYNSPLHF.

The chain employs TRBV28 and TRBJ1-4; D call uncertain. Looked up from germline, CDR1 is MDHEN and CDR2 is SYDVKM. The ends were cut back, 6 bases at V and 0 bases at J, with 8 bases in the middle. The CDR3 runs 14 residues. The CDR3, as DNA: TGTGCCAGCAGGCGTCGGACAACTAATGAAAAACTGTTTTTT. Its translation is CASRRRTTNEKLFF.

The chain has TRBV6-5 and TRBJ1-1; D uncertain. Germline CDR1 reads MNHEY; CDR2 reads SVGAGI. Between the trimmed V and J ends, which lost 5 bases and 1 base, there was a span of 11 bases. The CDR3 sequence is 14 residues long. DNA for the CDR3: TGTGCCAGCAGTCGAGCGGCGGGGAACACTGAAGCTTTCTTT. This encodes CASSRAAGNTEAFF.

The CDR3 loop is CASSIRDPHQPQHF. The DNA of the CDR3 is TGTGCCAGCAGTATCCGGGACCCCCATCAGCCCCAGCATTTT. The V and J genes are TRBV28 and TRBJ1-5, with D perhaps matching TRBD1 (5 bases). The CDR3 totals 14 residues. V lost 5 bases, J lost 5 bases, and 13 bases lay in between. Germline CDR1 is MDHEN and CDR2 is SYDVKM.

The chain couples TRBV10-2 to TRBJ2-7, with D possibly matching TRBD1 (5 bases). V was cut by 10 bases and J by 2 bases, with 18 bases left in between. CDR1 and CDR2 from the germline V gene are WSHSY and SAAADI. The CDR3 runs to 14 residues. The CDR3 protein is CATTTSTATYEQYF. The DNA of the CDR3 is TGCGCCACCACTACCTCGACAGCTACCTACGAGCAGTACTTC.

The V call is TRBV2, the J call TRBJ2-6; 9 nucleotides agree with TRBD1. The germline V gene encodes CDR1 SNHLY and CDR2 FYNNEI. This CDR3 is built from 18 residues. The ends lost 6 bases at V and 3 bases at J; junction bases unmatched: 12. CDR3 loop: CASSADRGRRGGANVLTF. CDR3 DNA sequence: TGTGCCAGCAGCGCGGACAGGGGTAGGAGAGGTGGGGCCAACGTCCTGACTTTC.

The chain uses TRBV9 and TRBJ1-5; tentative D call: TRBD1 (6 bases). CDR3 length equals 15 residues. V lost 4 bases and J 0 bases, leaving 11 bases between the germline ends. The germline V gene encodes CDR1 SGDLS and CDR2 YYNGEE. This CDR3 is CASSYRDGSNQPQHF. The DNA of the CDR3 is TGTGCCAGCAGCTACAGGGACGGTAGCAATCAGCCCCAGCATTTT.

The rearrangement joins TRBV19 to TRBJ2-5; the D gene is possibly TRBD1 (6 bases). Trimming left V 6 bases short and J 2 bases short, with 10 bases between. CDR1 LNHDA and CDR2 SQIVND come from the germline V gene (reference sequence). The CDR3 runs to 13 residues. CDR3 bases: TGTGCCAGTAGGGACAGAGGTCAAGAGACCCAGTACTTC. Protein: CASRDRGQETQYF.

The J gene is TRBJ1-5, the V gene TRBV5-6, with a possible D match to TRBD1 (5 bases). The V gene's germline CDR1 is SGHDT and CDR2 YYEEEE. The CDR3 loop spans 13 amino acids. The V end lost 2 bases, the J end lost 7 bases, and 10 bases lay between the germline ends. The CDR3 bases are TGTGCCAGCAGCTTAGGACACGACCAGCCCCAGCATTTT. Translated: CASSLGHDQPQHF.

The chain uses TRBV19 and TRBJ1-1; TRBD1 matches at 8 bases. Germline values: CDR1 LNHDA, CDR2 SQIVND (reference sequence). The CDR3 is made up of 14 amino acids. V lost 5 bases, J lost 5 bases, and 7 bases stayed unmatched. CDR3 protein: CASSGQGKGTEAFF. The CDR3 region has the DNA TGTGCCAGTAGTGGACAGGGTAAAGGAACTGAAGCTTTCTTT.

The chain carries TRBV15 and TRBJ2-3; D is possibly TRBD1 or TRBD2 (6 bases each). The germline V and J ends were trimmed by 0 bases and 1 base, with 8 bases remaining between them. CDR1 is LNHNV and CDR2 is YYDKDF in the germline V gene (reference sequence). The CDR3 is 15 amino acids. The CDR3 sequence is CATSRDRGRTDTQYF. The CDR3 bases are TGTGCCACCAGCAGAGACCGGGGGCGCACAGATACGCAGTATTTT.